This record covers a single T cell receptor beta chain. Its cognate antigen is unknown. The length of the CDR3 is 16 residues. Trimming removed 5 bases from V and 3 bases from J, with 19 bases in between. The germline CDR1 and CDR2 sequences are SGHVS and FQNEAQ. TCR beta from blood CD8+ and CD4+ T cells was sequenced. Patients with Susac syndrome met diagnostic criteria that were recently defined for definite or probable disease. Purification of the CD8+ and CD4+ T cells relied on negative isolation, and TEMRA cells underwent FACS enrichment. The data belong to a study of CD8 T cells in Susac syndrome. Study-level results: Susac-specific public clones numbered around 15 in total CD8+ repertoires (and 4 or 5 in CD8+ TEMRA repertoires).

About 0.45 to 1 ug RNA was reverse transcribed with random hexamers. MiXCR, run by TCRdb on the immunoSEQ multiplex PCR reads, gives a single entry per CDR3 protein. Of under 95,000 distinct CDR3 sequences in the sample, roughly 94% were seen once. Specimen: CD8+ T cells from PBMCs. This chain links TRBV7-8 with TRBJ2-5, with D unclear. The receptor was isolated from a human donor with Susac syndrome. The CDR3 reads CASSPMLSLVEETQYF. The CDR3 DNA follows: TGTGCCAGCAGCCCCATGTTGTCTCTAGTAGAAGAGACCCAGTACTTC.